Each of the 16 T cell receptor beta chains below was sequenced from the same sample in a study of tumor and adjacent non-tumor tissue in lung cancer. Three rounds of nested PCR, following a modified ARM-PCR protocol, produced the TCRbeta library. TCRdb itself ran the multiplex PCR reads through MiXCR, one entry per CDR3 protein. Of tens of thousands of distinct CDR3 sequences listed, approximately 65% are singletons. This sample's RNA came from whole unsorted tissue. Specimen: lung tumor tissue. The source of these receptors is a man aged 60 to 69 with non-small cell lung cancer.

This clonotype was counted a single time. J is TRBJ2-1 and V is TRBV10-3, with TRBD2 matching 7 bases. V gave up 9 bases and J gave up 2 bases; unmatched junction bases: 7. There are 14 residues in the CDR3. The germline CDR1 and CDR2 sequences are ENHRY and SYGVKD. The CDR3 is CAIGPTSAYNEQFF. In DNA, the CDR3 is TGTGCCATAGGCCCCACTAGCGCCTACAATGAGCAGTTCTTC.

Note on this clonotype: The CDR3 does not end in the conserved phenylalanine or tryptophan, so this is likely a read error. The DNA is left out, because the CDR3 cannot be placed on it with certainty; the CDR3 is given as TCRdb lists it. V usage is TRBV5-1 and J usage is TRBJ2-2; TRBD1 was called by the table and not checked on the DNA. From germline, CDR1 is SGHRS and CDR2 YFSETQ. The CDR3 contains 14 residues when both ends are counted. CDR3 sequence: CASSTTENTGELFY.

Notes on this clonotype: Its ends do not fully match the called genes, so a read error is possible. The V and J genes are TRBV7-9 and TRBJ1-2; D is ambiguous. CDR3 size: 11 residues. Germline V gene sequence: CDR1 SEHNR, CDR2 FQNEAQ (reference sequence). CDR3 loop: CARSPAGGYTF. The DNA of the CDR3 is TGTGCCAGGAGCCCAGCCGGTGGCTACACGTTC.

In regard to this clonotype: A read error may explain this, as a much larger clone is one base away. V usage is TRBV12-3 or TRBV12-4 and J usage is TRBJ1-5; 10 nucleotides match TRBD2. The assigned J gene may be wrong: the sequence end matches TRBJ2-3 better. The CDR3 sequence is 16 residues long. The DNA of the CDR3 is TGTGCCAGCACCCGAGCGGGAGGGGGGGGCAATCAGCCCCAGTATTTT. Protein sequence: CASTRAGGGGNQPQYF.

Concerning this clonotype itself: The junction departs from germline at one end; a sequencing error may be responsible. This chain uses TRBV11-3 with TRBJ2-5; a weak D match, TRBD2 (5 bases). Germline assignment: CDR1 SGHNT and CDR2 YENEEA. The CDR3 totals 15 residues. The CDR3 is CVSSLRTGRQETQYF. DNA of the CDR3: TGTGTCAGCAGCCTCCGGACTGGCAGGCAAGAGACCCAGTACTTC.

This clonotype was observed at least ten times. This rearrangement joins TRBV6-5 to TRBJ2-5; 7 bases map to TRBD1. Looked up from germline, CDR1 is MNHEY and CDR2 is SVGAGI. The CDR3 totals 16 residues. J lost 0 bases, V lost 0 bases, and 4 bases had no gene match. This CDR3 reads CASSYSPGQDQETQYF. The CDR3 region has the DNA TGTGCCAGCAGTTACTCTCCCGGACAGGACCAAGAGACCCAGTACTTC.

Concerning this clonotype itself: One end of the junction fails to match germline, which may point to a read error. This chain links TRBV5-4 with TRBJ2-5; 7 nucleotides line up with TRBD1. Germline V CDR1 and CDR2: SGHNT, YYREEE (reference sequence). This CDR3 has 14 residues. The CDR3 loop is CASKTGTARETQYF. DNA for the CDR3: TGTGCCAGCAAGACAGGGACGGCCCGAGAGACCCAGTACTTT.

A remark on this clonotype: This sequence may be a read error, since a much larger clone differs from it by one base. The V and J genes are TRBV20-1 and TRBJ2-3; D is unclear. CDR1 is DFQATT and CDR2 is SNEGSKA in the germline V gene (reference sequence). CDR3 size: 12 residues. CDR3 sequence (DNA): TGCAGTGTTCACAGTAACACAGATATGCAGTATTTT. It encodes CSVHSNTDMQYF.

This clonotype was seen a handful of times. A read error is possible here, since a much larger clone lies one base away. CDR3 DNA: TGTGCCAGCAGAATGACTGGACGGGGCAGCACAGATATGCAGTATTTT. Its protein is CASRMTGRGSTDMQYF. V usage is TRBV5-8 and J usage is TRBJ2-3; D possibly matches TRBD1 or TRBD2 (5 bases each). This CDR3 is built from 16 residues. Germline V lookup: CDR1 SGHTS, CDR2 YDEGEE. The entire variable domain, with the rest obtained from reference TRBV5-8 and TRBJ2-3, is as follows: EAGVTQSPTHLIKTRGQQATLRCSPISGHTSVYWYQQALGLGLQFLLWYDEGEERNRGNFPPRFSGRQFPNYSSELNVNALELEDSALYLCASRMTGRGSTDMQYFGPGTRLTVL.

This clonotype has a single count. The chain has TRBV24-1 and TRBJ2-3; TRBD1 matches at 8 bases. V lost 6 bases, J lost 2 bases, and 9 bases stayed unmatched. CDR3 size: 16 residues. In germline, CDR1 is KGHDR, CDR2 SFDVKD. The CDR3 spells CATSHGTGLITDTQYF. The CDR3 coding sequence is TGTGCCACCAGTCACGGGACAGGACTAATCACAGATACGCAGTATTTT.

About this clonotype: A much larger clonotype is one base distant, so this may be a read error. The CDR3 region is CSGRAHNEQFF. The DNA for the CDR3 is TGCAGTGGACGGGCCCACAATGAGCAGTTCTTC. The rearrangement uses TRBV20-1 and TRBJ2-1; D call uncertain. Germline V CDR1 and CDR2: DFQATT, SNEGSKA (reference sequence). V gave up 7 bases and J gave up 5 bases, with 9 bases separating them. This CDR3 has 11 amino acids.

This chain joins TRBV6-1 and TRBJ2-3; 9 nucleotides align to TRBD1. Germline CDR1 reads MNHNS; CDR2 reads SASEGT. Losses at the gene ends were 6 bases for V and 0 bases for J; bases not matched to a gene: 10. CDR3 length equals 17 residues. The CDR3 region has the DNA TGTGCCAGCAGCGTCGTGGGTGGACAGGGGAGCACAGATACGCAGTATTTT. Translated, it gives CASSVVGGQGSTDTQYF.

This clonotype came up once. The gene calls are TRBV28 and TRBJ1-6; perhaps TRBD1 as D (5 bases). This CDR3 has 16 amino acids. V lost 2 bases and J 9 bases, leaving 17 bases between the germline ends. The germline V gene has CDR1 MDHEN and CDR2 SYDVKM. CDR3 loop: CASSLPGTDSISPLHF. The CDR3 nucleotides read TGTGCCAGCAGTTTACCGGGGACGGATAGCATTTCACCCCTCCACTTT. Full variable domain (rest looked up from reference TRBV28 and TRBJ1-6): DVKVTQSSRYLVKRTGEKVFLECVQDMDHENMFWYRQDPGLGLRLIYFSYDVKMKEKGDIPEGYSVSREKKERFSLILESASTNQTSMYLCASSLPGTDSISPLHFGNGTRLTVT.

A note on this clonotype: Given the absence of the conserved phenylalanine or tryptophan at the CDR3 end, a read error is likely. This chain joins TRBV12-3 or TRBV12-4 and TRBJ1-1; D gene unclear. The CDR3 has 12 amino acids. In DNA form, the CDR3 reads TGTGGCAGCAGCCGCAGCTCCAGTGAAGCTTTCCTT. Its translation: CGSSRSSSEAFL.

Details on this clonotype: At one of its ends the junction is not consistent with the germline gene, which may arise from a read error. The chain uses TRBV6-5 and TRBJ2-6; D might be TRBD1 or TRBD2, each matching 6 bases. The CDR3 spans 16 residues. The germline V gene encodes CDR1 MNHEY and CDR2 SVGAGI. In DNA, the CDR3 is TGTGCCAGCAGTTATTTGGGGGGCTCTGGGGCGAACGTCCTGACTTTC. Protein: CASSYLGGSGANVLTF.

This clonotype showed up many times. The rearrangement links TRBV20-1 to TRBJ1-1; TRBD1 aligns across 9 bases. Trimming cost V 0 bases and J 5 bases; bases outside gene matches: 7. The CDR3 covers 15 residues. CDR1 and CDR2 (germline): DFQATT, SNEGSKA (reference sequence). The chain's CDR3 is CSAREGTGLGTEAFF. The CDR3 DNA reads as TGCAGTGCTAGAGAAGGGACAGGGTTGGGTACTGAAGCTTTCTTT.